These 6 T cell receptor beta chains were all obtained from the same sample, sequenced in a study of T cell changes during pregnancy in multiple sclerosis. TCRdb's table, derived via immunoSEQ multiplex PCR, lists solely in-frame clones and lacks some. This sample carries 88,000 or so clones, roughly 94% of them seen once, and the ten largest clones take about 3%. The input for sequencing was peripheral blood, taken before pregnancy. The receptors originated from a female donor with multiple sclerosis, enrolled in a pregnancy study.

In its sample, this clone was seen once. DNA of the CDR3: TGTGCCAGTAAAGGGACTAGCGGGAGGGCCGGTGAGCAGTTCTTC. It is translated as CASKGTSGRAGEQFF. The chain uses TRBV19 and TRBJ2-1; the match to TRBD2 covers 16 bases. Trimming at V came to 7 bases and at J to 9 bases, leaving 6 bases not matched to a gene. This CDR3 is 15 amino acids long. CDR1 is LNHDA and CDR2 is SQIVND in the germline V gene (reference sequence).

J is TRBJ1-1 and V is TRBV19; 7 bases are a match to TRBD1. V lost 7 bases to trimming and J lost 4 bases; unmatched junction nucleotides: 9. The CDR3 loop spans 14 amino acids. Germline V lookup: CDR1 LNHDA, CDR2 SQIVND (reference sequence). Here the CDR3 DNA reads TGTGCCAGTATTCAGACAGGGCTGGGCACTGAAGCTTTCTTT. Protein: CASIQTGLGTEAFF.

The chain is built from TRBV27 and TRBJ1-1, with a tentative D call TRBD1 (5 bases). The CDR3 consists of 15 residues. Germline V gives CDR1 MNHEY, CDR2 SMNVEV (reference sequence). The V gene lost 8 bases and the J gene lost 1 base, with 17 bases spanning the gap. Written as DNA, the CDR3 is TGTGCCAGCCGGGACGGGACTTACACGAACACTGAAGCTTTCTTT. Protein sequence: CASRDGTYTNTEAFF.

The chain uses TRBV5-5 and TRBJ1-3; D gene unclear. V was cut by 4 bases and J by 0 bases, with 17 bases left in between. The CDR3 length is 17 residues. Per germline, CDR1 SGHKS and CDR2 YYEKEE (reference sequence). The CDR3 reads CASSSALTWISGNTIYF. The CDR3, as DNA: TGTGCCAGCAGCAGCGCACTGACGTGGATCTCTGGAAACACCATATATTTT.

In its sample, this clone was seen a few times. The same CDR3 arises from other DNA sequences in this sample as well. The chain recombines TRBV2 with TRBJ2-7; tentative D call: TRBD1 (6 bases). Germline V gene data show CDR1 as SNHLY and CDR2 as FYNNEI. V was pared by 1 base and J by 2 bases, with 9 bases between. CDR3 length equals 14 residues. CDR3 nucleotides: TGTGCCAGCAGTGAAGGAACAGGGACCTACGAGCAGTACTTC. It codes for CASSEGTGTYEQYF.

The CDR3 DNA sequence: TGTGCCAGCAGTCCTTTCGGGTTGCTACATTCGAGGGCCGGGGAGCTGTTTTTT. This translates into CASSPFGLLHSRAGELFF. The chain carries TRBV28 and TRBJ2-2; possible D gene TRBD2, 5 bases. Per the germline V gene, CDR1 is MDHEN and CDR2 is SYDVKM. The CDR3 runs 18 residues. Trimming shortened V by 5 bases and J by 6 bases, and 25 bases separated the two germline ends.